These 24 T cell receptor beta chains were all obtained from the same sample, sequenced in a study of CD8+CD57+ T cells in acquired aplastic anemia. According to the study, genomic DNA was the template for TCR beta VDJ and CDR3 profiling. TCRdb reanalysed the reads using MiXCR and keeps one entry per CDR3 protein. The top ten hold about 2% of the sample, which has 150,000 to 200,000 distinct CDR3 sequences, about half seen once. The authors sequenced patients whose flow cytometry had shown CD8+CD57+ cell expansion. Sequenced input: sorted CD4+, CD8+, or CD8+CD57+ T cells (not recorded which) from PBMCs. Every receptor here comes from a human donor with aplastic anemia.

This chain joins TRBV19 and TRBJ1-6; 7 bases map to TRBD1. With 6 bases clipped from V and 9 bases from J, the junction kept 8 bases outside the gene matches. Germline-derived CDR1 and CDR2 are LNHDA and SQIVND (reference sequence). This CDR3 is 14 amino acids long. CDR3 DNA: TGTGCCAGTAGACCCGACAGGGCGAGTTCACCCCTCCACTTT. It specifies CASRPDRASSPLHF.

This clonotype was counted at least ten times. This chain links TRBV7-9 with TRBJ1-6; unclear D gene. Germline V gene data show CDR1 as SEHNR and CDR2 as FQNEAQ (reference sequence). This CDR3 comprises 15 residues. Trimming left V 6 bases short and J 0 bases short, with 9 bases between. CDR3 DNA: TGTGCCAGCAGACCGCAGAGCTCCTATAATTCACCCCTCCACTTT. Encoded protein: CASRPQSSYNSPLHF.

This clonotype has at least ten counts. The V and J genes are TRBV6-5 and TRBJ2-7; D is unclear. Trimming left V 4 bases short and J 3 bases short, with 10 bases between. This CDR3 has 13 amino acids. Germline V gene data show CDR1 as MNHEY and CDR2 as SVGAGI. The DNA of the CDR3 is TGTGCCAGCAGTTGGCAGGAAGACTACGAGCAGTACTTC. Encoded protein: CASSWQEDYEQYF.

This chain's CDR3 is CASSLSSGSGGGAQFF. The CDR3 DNA reads as TGTGCCAGCAGTTTGTCTTCGGGATCGGGGGGAGGGGCGCAGTTCTTC. V and J are TRBV12-3 or TRBV12-4 and TRBJ2-1, with 7 bases fitting TRBD2. V shed 3 bases and J 12 bases; nucleotides not matched to a gene: 17. The CDR3 has 16 residues.

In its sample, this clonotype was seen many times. The CDR3 here is CASSSTVSGSPLHF. CDR3 in DNA: TGTGCCAGCAGCTCGACAGTCTCGGGTTCACCCCTCCACTTT. This rearrangement joins TRBV7-3 to TRBJ1-6; D may be TRBD1 (5 bases). The CDR3 spans 14 residues. V was trimmed by 4 bases and J by 9 bases, leaving 13 bases between them. Per the germline V gene, CDR1 is SGHTA and CDR2 is FQGTGA.

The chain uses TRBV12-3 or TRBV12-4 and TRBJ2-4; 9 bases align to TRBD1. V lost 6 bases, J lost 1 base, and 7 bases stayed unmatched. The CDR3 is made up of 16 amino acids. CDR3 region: CASSPGTGTAKNIQYF. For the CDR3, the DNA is TGTGCCAGCAGCCCCGGGACAGGGACCGCCAAAAACATTCAGTACTTC.

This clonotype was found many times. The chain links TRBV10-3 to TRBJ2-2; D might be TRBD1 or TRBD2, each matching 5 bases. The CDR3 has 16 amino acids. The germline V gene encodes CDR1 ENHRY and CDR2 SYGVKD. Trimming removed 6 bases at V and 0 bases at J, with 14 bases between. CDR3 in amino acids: CAIREAGTANTGELFF. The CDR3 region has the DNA TGTGCCATCAGGGAAGCCGGGACGGCGAACACCGGGGAGCTGTTTTTT.

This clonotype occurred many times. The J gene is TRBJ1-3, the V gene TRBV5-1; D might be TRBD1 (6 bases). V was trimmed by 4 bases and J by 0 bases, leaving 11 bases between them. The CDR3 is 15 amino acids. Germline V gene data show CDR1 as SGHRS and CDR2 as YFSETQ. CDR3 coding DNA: TGCGCCAGCAGCCTACAGGGTCTCTCTGGAAACACCATATATTTT. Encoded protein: CASSLQGLSGNTIYF. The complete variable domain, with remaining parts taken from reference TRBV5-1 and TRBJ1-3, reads KAGVTQTPRYLIKTRGQQVTLSCSPISGHRSVSWYQQTPGQGLQFLFEYFSETQRNKGNFPGRFSGRQFSNSRSEMNVSTLELGDSALYLCASSLQGLSGNTIYFGEGSWLTVV.

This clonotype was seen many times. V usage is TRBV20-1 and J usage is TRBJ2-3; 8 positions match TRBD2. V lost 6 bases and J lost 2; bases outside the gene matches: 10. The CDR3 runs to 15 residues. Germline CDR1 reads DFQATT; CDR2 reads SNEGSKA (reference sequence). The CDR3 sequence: CSAGREGDDTDTQYF. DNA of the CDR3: TGCAGTGCCGGGAGGGAAGGTGATGACACAGATACGCAGTATTTT.

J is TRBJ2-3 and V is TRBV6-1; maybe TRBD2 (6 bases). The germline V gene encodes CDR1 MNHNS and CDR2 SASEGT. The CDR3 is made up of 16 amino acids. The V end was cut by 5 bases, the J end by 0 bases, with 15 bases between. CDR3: CASSPGTFYSTDTQYF. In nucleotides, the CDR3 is TGTGCCAGCAGTCCAGGGACTTTTTATAGCACAGATACGCAGTATTTT.

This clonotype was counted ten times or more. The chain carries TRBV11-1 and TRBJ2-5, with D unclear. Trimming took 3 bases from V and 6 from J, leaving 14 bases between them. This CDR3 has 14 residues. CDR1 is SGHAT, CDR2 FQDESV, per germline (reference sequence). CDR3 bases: TGTGCCAGCAGCTTTCCTTATCTAAGCCAGACCCAGTACTTC. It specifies CASSFPYLSQTQYF.

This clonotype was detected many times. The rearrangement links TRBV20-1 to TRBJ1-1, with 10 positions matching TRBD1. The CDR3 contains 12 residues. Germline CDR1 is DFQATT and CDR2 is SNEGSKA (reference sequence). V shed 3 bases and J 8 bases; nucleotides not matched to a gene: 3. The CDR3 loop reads CSASDRGQEAFF. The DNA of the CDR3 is TGCAGTGCTAGCGACAGGGGGCAGGAAGCTTTCTTT.

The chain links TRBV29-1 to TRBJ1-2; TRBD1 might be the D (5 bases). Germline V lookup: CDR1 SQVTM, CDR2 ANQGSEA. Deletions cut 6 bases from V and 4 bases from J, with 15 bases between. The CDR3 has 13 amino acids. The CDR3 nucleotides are TGCAGCGTGAGGCTTGGAGGGGTCTATGGCTACACCTTC. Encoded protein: CSVRLGGVYGYTF. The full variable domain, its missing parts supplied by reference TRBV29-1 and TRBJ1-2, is SAVISQKPSRDICQRGTSLTIQCQVDSQVTMMFWYRQQPGQSLTLIATANQGSEATYESGFVIDKFPISRPNLTFSTLTVSNMSPEDSSIYLCSVRLGGVYGYTFGSGTRLTVV.

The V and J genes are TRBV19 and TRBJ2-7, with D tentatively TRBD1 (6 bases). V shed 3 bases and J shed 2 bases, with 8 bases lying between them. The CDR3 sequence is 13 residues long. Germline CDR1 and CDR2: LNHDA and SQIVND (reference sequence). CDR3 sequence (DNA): TGTGCCAGTAGTATCCGGGACACCTACGAGCAGTACTTC. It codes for CASSIRDTYEQYF.

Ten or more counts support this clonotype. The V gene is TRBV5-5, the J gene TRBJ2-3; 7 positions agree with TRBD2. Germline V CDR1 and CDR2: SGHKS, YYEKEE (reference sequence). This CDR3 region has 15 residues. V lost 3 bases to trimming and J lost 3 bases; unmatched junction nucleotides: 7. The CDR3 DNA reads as TGTGCCAGCAGCTCAGCGGGGAGTGTAACAGATACGCAGTATTTT. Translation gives CASSSAGSVTDTQYF.

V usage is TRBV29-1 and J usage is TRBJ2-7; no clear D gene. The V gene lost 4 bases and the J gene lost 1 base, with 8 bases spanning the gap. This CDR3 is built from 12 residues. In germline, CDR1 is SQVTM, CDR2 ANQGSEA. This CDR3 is CSVVGGSYEQYF. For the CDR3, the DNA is TGCAGCGTTGTTGGTGGTTCCTACGAGCAGTACTTC.

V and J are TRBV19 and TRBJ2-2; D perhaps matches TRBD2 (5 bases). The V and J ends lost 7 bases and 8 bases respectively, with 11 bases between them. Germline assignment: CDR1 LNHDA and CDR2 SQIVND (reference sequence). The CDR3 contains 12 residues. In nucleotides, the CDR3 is TGTGCCAGTATTATCACTAGTGGGGAGCTGTTTTTT. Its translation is CASIITSGELFF.

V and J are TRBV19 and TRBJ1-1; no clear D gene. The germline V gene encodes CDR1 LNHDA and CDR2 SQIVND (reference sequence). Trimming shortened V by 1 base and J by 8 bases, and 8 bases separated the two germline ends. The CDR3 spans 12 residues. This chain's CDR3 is CASSIGVQEAFF. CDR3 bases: TGTGCCAGTAGTATAGGAGTACAAGAAGCTTTCTTT.

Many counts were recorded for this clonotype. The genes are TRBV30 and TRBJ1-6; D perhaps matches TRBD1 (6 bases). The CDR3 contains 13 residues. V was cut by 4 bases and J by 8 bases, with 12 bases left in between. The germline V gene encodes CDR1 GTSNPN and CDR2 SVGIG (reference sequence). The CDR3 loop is CAWMRGQDSPLHF. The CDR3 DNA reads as TGTGCCTGGATGCGGGGGCAGGATTCACCCCTCCACTTT. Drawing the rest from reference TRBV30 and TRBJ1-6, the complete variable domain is SQTIHQWPATLVQPVGSPLSLECTVEGTSNPNLYWYRQAAGRGLQLLFYSVGIGQISSEVPQNLSASRPQDRQFILSSKKLLLSDSGFYLCAWMRGQDSPLHFGNGTRLTVT.

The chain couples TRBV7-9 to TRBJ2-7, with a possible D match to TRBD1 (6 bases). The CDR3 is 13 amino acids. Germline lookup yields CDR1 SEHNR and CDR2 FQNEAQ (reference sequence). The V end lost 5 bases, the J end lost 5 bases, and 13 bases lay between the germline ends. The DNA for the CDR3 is TGTGCCAGCAGCCAAGGACAGTTAAACGAGCAGTACTTC. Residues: CASSQGQLNEQYF.

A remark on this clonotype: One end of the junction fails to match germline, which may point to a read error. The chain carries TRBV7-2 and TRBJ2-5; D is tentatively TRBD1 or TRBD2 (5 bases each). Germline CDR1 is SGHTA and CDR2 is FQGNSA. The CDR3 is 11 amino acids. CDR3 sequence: CASSFPGPIAF. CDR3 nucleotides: TGTGCCAGCAGCTTTCCGGGACCCATTGCCTTC.

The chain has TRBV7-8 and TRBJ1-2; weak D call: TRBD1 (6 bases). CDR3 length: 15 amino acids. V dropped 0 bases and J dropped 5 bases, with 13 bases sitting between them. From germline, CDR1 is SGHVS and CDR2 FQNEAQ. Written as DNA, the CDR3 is TGTGCCAGCAGCTTAGCCCGGGACACGGTTTATGGCTACACCTTC. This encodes CASSLARDTVYGYTF.

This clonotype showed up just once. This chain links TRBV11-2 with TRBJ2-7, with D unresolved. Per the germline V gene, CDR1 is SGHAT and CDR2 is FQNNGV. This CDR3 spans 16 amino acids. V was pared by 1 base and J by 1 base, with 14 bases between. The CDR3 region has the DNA TGTGCCAGCAGCTTAGTCGGCGGATTAATATCCTACGAGCAGTACTTC. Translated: CASSLVGGLISYEQYF.

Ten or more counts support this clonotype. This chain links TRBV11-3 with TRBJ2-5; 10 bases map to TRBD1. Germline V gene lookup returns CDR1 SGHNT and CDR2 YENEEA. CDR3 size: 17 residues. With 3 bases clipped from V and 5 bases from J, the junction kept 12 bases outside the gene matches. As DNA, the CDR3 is TGTGCCAGCAGCTTCCACTTGGGACAGGGGACGGGCGAGACCCAGTACTTC. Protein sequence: CASSFHLGQGTGETQYF.